This T cell receptor (beta chain) was sequenced in a study of blood T cells in healthy people across ages. Overall study context: About one barcoded beta molecule per two T cells was captured by template switching.

Study observations and caveats: Estimated diversity, derived from one million T cells, was regarded as an underestimate. Roughly linearly, TCR beta diversity per million T cells fell as age increased.

The CDR3 sequence is 15 residues long. Germline V CDR1 and CDR2: MNHEY, SMNVEV (reference sequence). The authors extracted at least 5 micrograms of total RNA per sample. Using a J-beta primer mix together with a sample-barcoded 5' primer, a second PCR was run for about 6 to 12 cycles. From the 5' RACE reads, TCRdb called clonotypes with MiXCR, one entry per CDR3 protein. The data show about 940,000 distinct CDR3 sequences, about 48% seen once. Worth noting for this clonotype: The antigen remains undetermined.

The clonotype was recovered from a man aged 25-40 years in good health. The sequencing sample was made of blood. V usage is TRBV27 and J usage is TRBJ2-4; the D gene is possibly TRBD1 (6 bases). The J call could be wrong; TRBJ2-7 is a better fit for the DNA end. The CDR3 nucleotides are TGTGCCAGCAGTTTATCCCCAGGGGACAACGACGAGCAGTACTTC. Its protein product is CASSLSPGDNDEQYF.